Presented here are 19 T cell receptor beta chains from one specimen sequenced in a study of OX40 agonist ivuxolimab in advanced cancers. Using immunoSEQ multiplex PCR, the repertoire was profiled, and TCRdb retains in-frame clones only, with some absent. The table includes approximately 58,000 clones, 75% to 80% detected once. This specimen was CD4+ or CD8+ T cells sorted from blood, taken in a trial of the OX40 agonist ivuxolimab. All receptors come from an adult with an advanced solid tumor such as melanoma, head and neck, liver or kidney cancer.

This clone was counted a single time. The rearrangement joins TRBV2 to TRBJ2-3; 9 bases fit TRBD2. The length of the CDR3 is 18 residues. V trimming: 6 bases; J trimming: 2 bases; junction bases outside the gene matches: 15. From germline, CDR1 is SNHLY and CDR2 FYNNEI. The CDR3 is CASRKRGARQTNTDTQYF. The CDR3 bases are TGTGCCAGCAGAAAGCGGGGGGCCCGCCAAACGAACACAGATACGCAGTATTTT.

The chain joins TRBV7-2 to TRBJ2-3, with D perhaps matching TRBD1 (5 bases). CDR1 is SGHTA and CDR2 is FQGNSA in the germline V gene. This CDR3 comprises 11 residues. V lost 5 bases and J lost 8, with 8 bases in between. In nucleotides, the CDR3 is TGTGCCAGCAGCCGTGGGGCTACGCAGTATTTT. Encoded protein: CASSRGATQYF.

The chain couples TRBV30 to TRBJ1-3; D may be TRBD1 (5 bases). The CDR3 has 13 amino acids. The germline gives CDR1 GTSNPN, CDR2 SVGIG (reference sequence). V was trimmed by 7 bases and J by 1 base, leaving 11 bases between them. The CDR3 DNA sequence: TGTGCCTCAACTAGGGGTTCTGGAAACACCATATATTTT. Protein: CASTRGSGNTIYF.

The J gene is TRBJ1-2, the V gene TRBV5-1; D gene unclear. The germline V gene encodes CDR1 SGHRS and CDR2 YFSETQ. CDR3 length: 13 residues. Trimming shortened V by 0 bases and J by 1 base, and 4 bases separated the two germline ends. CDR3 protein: CASSLAGNYGYTF. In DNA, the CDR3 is TGCGCCAGCAGCTTGGCGGGTAACTATGGCTACACCTTC.

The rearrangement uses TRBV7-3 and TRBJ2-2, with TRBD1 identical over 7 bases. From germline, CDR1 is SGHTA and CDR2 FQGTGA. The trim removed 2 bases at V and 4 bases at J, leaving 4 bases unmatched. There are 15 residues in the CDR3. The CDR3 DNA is TGTGCCAGCAGCTTATACAGGGGCGGCACCGGGGAGCTGTTTTTT. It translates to CASSLYRGGTGELFF.

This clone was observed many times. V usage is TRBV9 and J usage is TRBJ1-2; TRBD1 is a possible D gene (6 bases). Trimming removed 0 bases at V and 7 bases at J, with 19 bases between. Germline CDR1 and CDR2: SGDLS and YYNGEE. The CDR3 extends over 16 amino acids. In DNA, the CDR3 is TGTGCCAGCAGCGTAGTTGAGTGGGGGCCCCGAGGTGGCTACACCTTC. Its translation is CASSVVEWGPRGGYTF.

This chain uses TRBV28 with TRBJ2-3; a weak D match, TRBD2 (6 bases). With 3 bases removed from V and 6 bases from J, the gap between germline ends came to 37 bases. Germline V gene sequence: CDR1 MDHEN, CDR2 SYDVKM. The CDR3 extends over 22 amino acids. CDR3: CASSFSPPEAGRRALLLDTQYF. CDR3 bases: TGTGCCAGCAGTTTTTCCCCGCCCGAGGCGGGGCGTAGGGCCCTCTTGTTGGATACGCAGTATTTT.

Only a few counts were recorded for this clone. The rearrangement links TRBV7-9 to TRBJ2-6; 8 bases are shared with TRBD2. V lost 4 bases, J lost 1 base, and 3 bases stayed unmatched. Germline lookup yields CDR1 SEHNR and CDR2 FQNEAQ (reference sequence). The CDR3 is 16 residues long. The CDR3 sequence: CASSSREGSGANVLTF. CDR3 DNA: TGTGCCAGCAGCTCCCGGGAGGGGTCTGGGGCCAACGTCCTGACTTTC. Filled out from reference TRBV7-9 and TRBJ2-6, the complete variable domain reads DTGVSQNPRHKITKRGQNVTFRCDPISEHNRLYWYRQTLGQGPEFLTYFQNEAQLEKSRLLSDRFSAERPKGSFSTLEIQRTEQGDSAMYLCASSSREGSGANVLTFGAGSRLTVL.

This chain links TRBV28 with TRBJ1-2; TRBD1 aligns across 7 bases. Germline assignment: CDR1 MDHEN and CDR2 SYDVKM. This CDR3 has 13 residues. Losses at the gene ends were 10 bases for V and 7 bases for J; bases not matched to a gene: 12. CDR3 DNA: TGTGCCACTTCCAAACAGGGGTGGAGTGGCTACACCTTC. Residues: CATSKQGWSGYTF.

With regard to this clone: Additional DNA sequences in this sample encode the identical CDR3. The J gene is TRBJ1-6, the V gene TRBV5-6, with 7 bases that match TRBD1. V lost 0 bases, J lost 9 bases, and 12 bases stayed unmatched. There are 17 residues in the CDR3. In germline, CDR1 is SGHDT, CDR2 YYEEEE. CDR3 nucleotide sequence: TGTGCCAGCAGCTTGGGCCGACAGGGTGGGGGTATTTCACCCCTCCACTTT. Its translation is CASSLGRQGGGISPLHF. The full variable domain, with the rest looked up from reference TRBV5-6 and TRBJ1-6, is DAGVTQSPTHLIKTRGQQVTLRCSPKSGHDTVSWYQQALGQGPQFIFQYYEEEERQRGNFPDRFSGHQFPNYSSELNVNALLLGDSALYLCASSLGRQGGGISPLHFGNGTRLTVT.

CDR3 DNA: TGCGCCAGCAGATGGGGGGATACAAATGAGCAGTTCTTC. It specifies CASRWGDTNEQFF. The rearrangement uses TRBV5-1 and TRBJ2-1; D may be TRBD2 (6 bases). Germline V gives CDR1 SGHRS, CDR2 YFSETQ. The CDR3 extends over 13 amino acids. Trimming took 5 bases from V and 7 from J, leaving 13 bases between them.

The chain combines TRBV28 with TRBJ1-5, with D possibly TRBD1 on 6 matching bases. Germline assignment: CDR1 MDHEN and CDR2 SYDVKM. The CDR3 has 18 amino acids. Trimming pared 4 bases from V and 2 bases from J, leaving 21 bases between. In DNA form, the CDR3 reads TGTGCCAGCAGTTGGGACACTCGGGGATCCCGGGGCAATCAGCCCCAGCATTTT. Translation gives CASSWDTRGSRGNQPQHF.

The CDR3 sequence is CASSSSPDFTTGELFF. CDR3 DNA sequence: TGTGCCAGCAGCTCTAGTCCCGACTTCACCACCGGGGAGCTGTTTTTT. The rearrangement joins TRBV11-2 to TRBJ2-2; no firm D call. The germline V and J ends were trimmed by 4 bases and 4 bases, with 16 bases remaining between them. Germline-derived CDR1 and CDR2 are SGHAT and FQNNGV. CDR3 length equals 16 residues.

The CDR3 here is CASTRTGGLASANEQFF. DNA for the CDR3: TGTGCCAGCACCCGTACCGGGGGACTAGCTTCAGCCAATGAGCAGTTCTTC. The J gene is TRBJ2-1, the V gene TRBV7-9; 9 nucleotides match TRBD2. The length of the CDR3 is 17 residues. Trimming removed 7 bases from V and 6 bases from J; junction bases left unmatched: 16. CDR1 is SEHNR and CDR2 is FQNEAQ in the germline V gene (reference sequence).

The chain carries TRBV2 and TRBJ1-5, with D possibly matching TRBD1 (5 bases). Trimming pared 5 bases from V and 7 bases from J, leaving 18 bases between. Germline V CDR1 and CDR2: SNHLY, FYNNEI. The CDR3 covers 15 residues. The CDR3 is CASSRGQGMLQPQHF. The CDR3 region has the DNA TGTGCCAGCAGTCGCGGCCAGGGAATGCTCCAGCCCCAGCATTTT.

CDR3 DNA sequence: TGTGCCAGCAGCTTCCAGGGTGAGGGCTACACCTTC. It codes for CASSFQGEGYTF. J is TRBJ1-2 and V is TRBV5-5; maybe TRBD1 (5 bases). The CDR3 has 12 amino acids. Trimming removed 2 bases at V and 8 bases at J, with 10 bases between. Germline loops: CDR1 SGHKS, CDR2 YYEKEE (reference sequence).

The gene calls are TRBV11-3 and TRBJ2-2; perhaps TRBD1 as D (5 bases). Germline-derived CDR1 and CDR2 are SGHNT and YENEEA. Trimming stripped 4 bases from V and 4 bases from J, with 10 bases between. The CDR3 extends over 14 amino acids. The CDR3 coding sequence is TGTGCCAGCAGCTACGACAGTAGCACCGGGGAGCTGTTTTTT. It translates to CASSYDSSTGELFF.

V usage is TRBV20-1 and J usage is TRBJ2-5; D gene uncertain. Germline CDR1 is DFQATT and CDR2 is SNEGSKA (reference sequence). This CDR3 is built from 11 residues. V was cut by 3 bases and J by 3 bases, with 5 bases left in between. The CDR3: CSASPKETQYF. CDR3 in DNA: TGCAGTGCTAGTCCCAAAGAGACCCAGTACTTC.

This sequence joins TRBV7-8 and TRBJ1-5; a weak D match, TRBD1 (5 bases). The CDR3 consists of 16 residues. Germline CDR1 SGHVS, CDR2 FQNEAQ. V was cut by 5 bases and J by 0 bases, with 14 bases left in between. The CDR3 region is CASSRETVISNQPQHF. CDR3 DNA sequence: TGTGCCAGCAGCCGAGAGACAGTTATTAGCAATCAGCCCCAGCATTTT.